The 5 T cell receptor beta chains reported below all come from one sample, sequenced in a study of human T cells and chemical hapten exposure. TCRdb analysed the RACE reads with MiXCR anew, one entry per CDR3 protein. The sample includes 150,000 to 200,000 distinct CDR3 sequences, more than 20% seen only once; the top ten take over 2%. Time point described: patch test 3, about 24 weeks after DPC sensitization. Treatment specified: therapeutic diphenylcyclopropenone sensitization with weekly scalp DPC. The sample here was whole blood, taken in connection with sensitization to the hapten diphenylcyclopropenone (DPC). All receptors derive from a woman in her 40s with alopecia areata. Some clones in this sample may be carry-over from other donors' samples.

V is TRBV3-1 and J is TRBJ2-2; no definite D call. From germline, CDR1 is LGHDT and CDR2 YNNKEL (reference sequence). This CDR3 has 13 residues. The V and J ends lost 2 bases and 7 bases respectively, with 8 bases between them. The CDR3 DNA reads TGTGCCAGCAGCCAAAATACACTCGGGGAGCTGTTTTTT. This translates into CASSQNTLGELFF.

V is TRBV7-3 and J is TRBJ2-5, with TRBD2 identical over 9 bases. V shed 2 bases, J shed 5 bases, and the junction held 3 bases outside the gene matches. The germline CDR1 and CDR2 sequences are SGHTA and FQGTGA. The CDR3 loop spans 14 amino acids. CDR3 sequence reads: CASSLRGRVETQYF. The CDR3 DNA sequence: TGTGCCAGCAGCTTACGCGGGAGGGTGGAGACCCAGTACTTC.

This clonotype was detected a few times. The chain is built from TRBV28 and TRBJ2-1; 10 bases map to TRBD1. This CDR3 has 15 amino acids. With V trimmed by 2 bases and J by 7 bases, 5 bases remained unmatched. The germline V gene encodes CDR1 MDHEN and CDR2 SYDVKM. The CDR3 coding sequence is TGTGCCAGCAGTTTAGGGACAGGGGCGTATAATGAGCAGTTCTTC. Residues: CASSLGTGAYNEQFF.

This CDR3 is CASSGQGGGPPQHF. For the CDR3, the DNA is TGTGCCAGCAGTGGCCAGGGGGGGGGCCCGCCCCAGCATTTT. This rearrangement joins TRBV6-2 or TRBV6-3 to TRBJ1-5, with 7 nucleotides matching TRBD1. After removal of 5 bases from V and 9 bases from J, the junction contained 10 bases not matched to a gene. CDR3 length: 14 amino acids. Germline CDR1 MNHEY, CDR2 SVGEGT.

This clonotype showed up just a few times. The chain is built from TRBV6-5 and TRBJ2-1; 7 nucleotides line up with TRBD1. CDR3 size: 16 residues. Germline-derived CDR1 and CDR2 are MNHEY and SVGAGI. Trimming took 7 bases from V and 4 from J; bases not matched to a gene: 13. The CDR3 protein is CASTTSRTGSYNEQFF. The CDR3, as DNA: TGTGCCAGCACCACTTCTAGGACAGGATCGTACAATGAGCAGTTCTTC.